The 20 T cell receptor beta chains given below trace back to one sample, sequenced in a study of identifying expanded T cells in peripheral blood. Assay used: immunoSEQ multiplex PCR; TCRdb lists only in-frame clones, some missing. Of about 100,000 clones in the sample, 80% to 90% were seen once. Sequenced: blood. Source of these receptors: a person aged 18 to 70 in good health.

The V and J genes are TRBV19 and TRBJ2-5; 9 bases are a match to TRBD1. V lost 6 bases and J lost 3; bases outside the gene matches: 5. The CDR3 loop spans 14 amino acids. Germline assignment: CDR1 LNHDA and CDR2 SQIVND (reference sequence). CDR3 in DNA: TGTGCCAGTAGCCCCGGGACAGGGAAAGAGACCCAGTACTTC. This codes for CASSPGTGKETQYF. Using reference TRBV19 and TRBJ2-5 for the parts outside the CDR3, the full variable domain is DGGITQSPKYLFRKEGQNVTLSCEQNLNHDAMYWYRQDPGQGLRLIYYSQIVNDFQKGDIAEGYSVSREKKESFPLTVTSAQKNPTAFYLCASSPGTGKETQYFGPGTRLLVL.

The CDR3 region is CASSEAGLVGRYEQYF. In DNA form, the CDR3 reads TGTGCCAGCAGTGAAGCTGGACTAGTAGGTCGCTACGAGCAGTACTTC. This chain connects TRBV2 to TRBJ2-7; TRBD2 agrees at 7 bases. This CDR3 is 16 amino acids long. V trimming: 0 bases; J trimming: 3 bases; junction bases outside the gene matches: 8. Germline-derived CDR1 and CDR2 are SNHLY and FYNNEI.

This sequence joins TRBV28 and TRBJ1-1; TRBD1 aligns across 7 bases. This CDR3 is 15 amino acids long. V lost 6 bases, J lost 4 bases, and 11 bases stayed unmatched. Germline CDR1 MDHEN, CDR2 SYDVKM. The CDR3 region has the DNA TGTGCCAGCAGCCCCGACAGGGAGAAGGTCACTGAAGCTTTCTTT. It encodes CASSPDREKVTEAFF.

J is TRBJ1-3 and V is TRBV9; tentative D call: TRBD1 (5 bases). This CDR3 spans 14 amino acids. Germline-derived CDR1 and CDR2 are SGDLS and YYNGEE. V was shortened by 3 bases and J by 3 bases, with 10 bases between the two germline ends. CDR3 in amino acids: CASSGGGVGNTIYF. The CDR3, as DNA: TGTGCCAGCAGCGGGGGCGGGGTTGGAAACACCATATATTTT.

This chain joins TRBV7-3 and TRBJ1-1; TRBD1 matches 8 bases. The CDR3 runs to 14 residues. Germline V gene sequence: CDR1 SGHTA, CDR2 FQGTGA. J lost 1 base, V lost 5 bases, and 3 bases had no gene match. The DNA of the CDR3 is TGTGCCAGCAGCGATGGGACAGGGAACACTGAAGCTTTCTTT. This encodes CASSDGTGNTEAFF.

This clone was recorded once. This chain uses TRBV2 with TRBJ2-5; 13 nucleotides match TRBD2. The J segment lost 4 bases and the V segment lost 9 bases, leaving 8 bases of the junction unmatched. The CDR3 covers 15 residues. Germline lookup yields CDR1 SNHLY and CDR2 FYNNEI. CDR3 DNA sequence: TGTGCCAGGAGAACTAGCGGGGGGGCCCGAGAGACCCAGTACTTC. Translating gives CARRTSGGARETQYF.

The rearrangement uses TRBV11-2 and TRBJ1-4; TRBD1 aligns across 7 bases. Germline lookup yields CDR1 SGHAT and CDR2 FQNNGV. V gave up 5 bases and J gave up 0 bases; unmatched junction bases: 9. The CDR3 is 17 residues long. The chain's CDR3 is CASSGGRQGSTNEKLFF. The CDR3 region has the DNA TGTGCCAGCAGCGGGGGACGACAGGGATCAACTAATGAAAAACTGTTTTTT.

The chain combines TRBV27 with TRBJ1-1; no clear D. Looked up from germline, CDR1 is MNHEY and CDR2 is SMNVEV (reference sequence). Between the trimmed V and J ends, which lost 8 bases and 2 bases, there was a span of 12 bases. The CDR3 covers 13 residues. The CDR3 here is CASSNRVNTEAFF. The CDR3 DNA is TGTGCCAGCTCAAACCGGGTTAACACTGAAGCTTTCTTT.

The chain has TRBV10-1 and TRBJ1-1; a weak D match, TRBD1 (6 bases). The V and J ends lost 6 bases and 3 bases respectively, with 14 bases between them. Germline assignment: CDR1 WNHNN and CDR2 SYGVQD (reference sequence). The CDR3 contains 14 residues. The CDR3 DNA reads TGCGCCAGCAGCTTCGACAGGCTCTACACTGAAGCTTTCTTT. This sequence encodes CASSFDRLYTEAFF.

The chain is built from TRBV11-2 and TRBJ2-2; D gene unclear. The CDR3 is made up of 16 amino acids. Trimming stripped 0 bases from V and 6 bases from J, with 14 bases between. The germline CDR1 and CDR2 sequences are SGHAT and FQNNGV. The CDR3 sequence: CASSLDLNVFAGELFF. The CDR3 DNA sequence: TGTGCCAGCAGCTTAGATCTGAATGTGTTTGCCGGGGAGCTGTTTTTT.

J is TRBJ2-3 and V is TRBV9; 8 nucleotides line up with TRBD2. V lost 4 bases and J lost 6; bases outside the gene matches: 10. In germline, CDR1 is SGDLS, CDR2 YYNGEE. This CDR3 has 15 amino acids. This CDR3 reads CASSPSGTSGDTQYF. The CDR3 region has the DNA TGTGCCAGCAGCCCTTCGGGAACTAGCGGTGATACGCAGTATTTT.

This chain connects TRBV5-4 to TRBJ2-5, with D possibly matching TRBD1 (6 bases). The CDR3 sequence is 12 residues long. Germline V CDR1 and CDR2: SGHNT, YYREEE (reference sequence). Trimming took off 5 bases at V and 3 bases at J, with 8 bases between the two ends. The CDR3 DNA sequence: TGTGCCAGCAGTAGGGACAAAGAGACCCAGTACTTC. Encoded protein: CASSRDKETQYF.

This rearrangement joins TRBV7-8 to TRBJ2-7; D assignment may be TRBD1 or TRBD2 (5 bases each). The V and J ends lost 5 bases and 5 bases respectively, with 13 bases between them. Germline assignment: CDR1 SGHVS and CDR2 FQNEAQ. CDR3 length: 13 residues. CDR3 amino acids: CASSTNVGDEQYF. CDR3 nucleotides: TGTGCCAGCAGCACCAACGTGGGGGACGAGCAGTACTTC.

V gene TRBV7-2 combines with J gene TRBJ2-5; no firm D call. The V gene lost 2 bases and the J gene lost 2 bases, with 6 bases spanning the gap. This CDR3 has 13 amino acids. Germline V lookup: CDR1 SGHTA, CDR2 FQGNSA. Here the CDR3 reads CASSLYRQETQYF. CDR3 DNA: TGTGCCAGCAGCTTATACAGACAAGAGACCCAGTACTTC.

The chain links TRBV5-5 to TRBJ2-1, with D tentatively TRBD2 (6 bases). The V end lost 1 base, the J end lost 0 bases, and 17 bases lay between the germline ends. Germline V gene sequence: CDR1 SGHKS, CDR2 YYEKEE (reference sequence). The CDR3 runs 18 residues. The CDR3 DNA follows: TGTGCCAGCAGCTTGCATCTGGCGGGGTCGAGCTCCTACAATGAGCAGTTCTTC. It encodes CASSLHLAGSSSYNEQFF. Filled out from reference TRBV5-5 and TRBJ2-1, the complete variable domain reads DAGVTQSPTHLIKTRGQQVTLRCSPISGHKSVSWYQQVLGQGPQFIFQYYEKEERGRGNFPDRFSARQFPNYSSELNVNALLLGDSALYLCASSLHLAGSSSYNEQFFGPGTRLTVL.

This chain's CDR3 is CASSMADYGYTF. CDR3 coding DNA: TGTGCCAGTAGTATGGCCGACTATGGCTACACCTTC. This chain uses TRBV19 with TRBJ1-2; no clear D. Germline assignment: CDR1 LNHDA and CDR2 SQIVND (reference sequence). The V and J ends lost 3 bases and 3 bases respectively, with 5 bases between them. The CDR3 has 12 amino acids.

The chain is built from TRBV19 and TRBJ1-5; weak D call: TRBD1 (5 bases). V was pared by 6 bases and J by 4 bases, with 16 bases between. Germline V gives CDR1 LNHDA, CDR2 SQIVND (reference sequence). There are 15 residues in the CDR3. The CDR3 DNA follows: TGTGCCAGTAGGCCGGCCCAGGGTAGTAATCAGCCCCAGCATTTT. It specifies CASRPAQGSNQPQHF.

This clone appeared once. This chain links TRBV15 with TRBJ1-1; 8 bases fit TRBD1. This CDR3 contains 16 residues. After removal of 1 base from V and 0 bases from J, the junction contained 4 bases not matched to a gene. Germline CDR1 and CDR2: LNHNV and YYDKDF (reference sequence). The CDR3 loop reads CATSRGQGYLNTEAFF. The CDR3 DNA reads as TGTGCCACCAGCAGAGGACAGGGGTACCTGAACACTGAAGCTTTCTTT.

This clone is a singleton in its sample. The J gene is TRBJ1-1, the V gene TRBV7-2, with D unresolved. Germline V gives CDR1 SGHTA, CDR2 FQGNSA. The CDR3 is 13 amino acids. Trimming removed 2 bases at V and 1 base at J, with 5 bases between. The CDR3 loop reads CASSLSQNTEAFF. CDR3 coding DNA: TGTGCCAGCAGCTTAAGCCAGAACACTGAAGCTTTCTTT.

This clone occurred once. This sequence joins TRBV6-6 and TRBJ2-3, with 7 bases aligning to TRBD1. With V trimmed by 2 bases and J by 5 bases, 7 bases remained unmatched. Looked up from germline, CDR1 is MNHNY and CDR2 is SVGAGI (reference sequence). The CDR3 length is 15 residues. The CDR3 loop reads CASSYRTRDRDTQYF. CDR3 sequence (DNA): TGTGCCAGCAGTTACCGAACCCGGGACAGAGATACGCAGTATTTT.